This is a list of T cell receptor beta chains from one sample in a study of T cells in Graves' hyperthyroidism and ophthalmopathy. TCRdb re-derived calls from the multiplex PCR reads in MiXCR, one entry per CDR3 protein. This sample has nearly 600,000 distinct CDR3 sequences, with 11% to 15% found just once. Sequencing was done on a sample of blood. Receptors were obtained from a woman between 25 and 40 years old with Graves' hyperthyroidism that later progressed to Graves' ophthalmopathy. CDR3s include the opening cysteine and the closing phenylalanine or tryptophan. A D gene is named only where the DNA matches it firmly. Not all rows give a size; the values are once, few, many and, for expanded clones, a class.

V gene	clone size	D gene	J gene	CDR3 DNA	CDR3 protein
TRBV7-7	NA	TRBD2	TRBJ2-1	TGTGCTAGCAGCTCGGGACTAGCGGGTGAGCAGTTCTTC	CASSSGLAGEQFF
TRBV27	few	TRBD2	TRBJ2-2	TGTGCCAGCAGTTTAAGAGCGGGAGTTCTAGCCGGGGAGCTGTTTTTT	CASSLRAGVLAGELFF
TRBV11-3	NA	NA	TRBJ2-1	TGTGCCAGCAGCCACGACAGTTACAATGAGCAGTTCTTC	CASSHDSYNEQFF
TRBV7-6	many	TRBD1	TRBJ2-1	TGTGCCAGCAGCTCGCCTAGACAGGGTGGCTCCTACAATGAGCAGTTCTTC	CASSSPRQGGSYNEQFF
TRBV6-1	many	NA	TRBJ2-5	TGTGCCAGCAGTTATTGGCAGGGGGAGACCCAGTACTTC	CASSYWQGETQYF
TRBV20-1	NA	NA	TRBJ1-2	TGCAGTGGCGGGGGGGAGGACTACACCTTC	CSGGGEDYTF
TRBV7-8	many	NA	TRBJ2-1	TGTGCCAGCAGCTTAGGGCGGCTAGATACGAATGAGCAGTTCTTC	CASSLGRLDTNEQFF
TRBV3-1	many	NA	TRBJ2-7	TGTGCCAGCAGCCAACAGTCGGGTGCTTTGGGCGAGCAGTACTTC	CASSQQSGALGEQYF
TRBV6-1	few	NA	TRBJ1-1	TGTGCCAGCAATAGGGGGGCTGAGAACACTGAAGCTTTCTTT	CASNRGAENTEAFF
TRBV20-1	many	TRBD2	TRBJ2-2	TGCAGTGCTAGGGTAGCGGGAGAGAACACCGGGGAGCTGTTTTTT	CSARVAGENTGELFF
TRBV29-1	many	NA	TRBJ2-5	TGCAGCGCCCAACATTTGGGCGAGACGGAAGAGACCCAGTACTTC	CSAQHLGETEETQYF
TRBV11-1	many	TRBD1	TRBJ1-1	TGTGCCAGCAGCCCCATGACAGGGAGCAACACTGAAGCTTTCTTT	CASSPMTGSNTEAFF
TRBV6-2/TRBV6-3	many	TRBD1	TRBJ2-7	TGTGCCAGCAGTTCCTCACAGGGGGCTGGGTCCTACGAGCAGTACTTC	CASSSSQGAGSYEQYF
TRBV6-2/TRBV6-3	NA	TRBD2	TRBJ2-5	TGTGCCAGCAGCCCCGGGACTAGCGGGAGTGGGCAAGAGACCCAGTACTTC	CASSPGTSGSGQETQYF
TRBV27	many	NA	TRBJ2-1	TGTGCCAGCAGTTTAATCGGGATCACCTACAATGAGCAGTTCTTC	CASSLIGITYNEQFF
TRBV12-3/TRBV12-4	few	TRBD2	TRBJ2-3	TGTGCCAGCAGCCCCGGGACTAGCGGGAGGTGGATCGGCACAGATACGCAGTATTTT	CASSPGTSGRWIGTDTQYF
TRBV28	many	NA	TRBJ2-5	TGTGCCAGCAGTTTAGTCTCTAGGCCCCAAGAGACCCAGTACTTC	CASSLVSRPQETQYF
TRBV6-1	few	NA	TRBJ1-2	TGTGCCAGCAACGGAGGCAGGACCATAAACTATGGCTACACCTTC	CASNGGRTINYGYTF
TRBV6-1	NA	NA	TRBJ2-3	TGTGCCAGGCCGACAGTGATTAACACAGATACGCAGTATTTT	CARPTVINTDTQYF
TRBV6-1	NA	TRBD1	TRBJ2-2	TGTGCCAGCACCCCCGGGACAGGGTACGCCGGGGAGCTGTTTTTT	CASTPGTGYAGELFF
TRBV5-1	many	NA	TRBJ1-1	TGCGCCAGCAGCTCGGGCCCCGTCGGGCTGAACACTGAAGCTTTCTTT	CASSSGPVGLNTEAFF
TRBV3-1	many	NA	TRBJ1-5	TGTGCCAGCAGCCAAGGCAGGAATAGCAATCAGCCCCAGCATTTT	CASSQGRNSNQPQHF
TRBV5-1	NA	NA	TRBJ1-5	TGCGCCAGCAGCAGCCCCCCCGCAGTAGAAGGAAGCAATCAGCCCCAGCATTTT	CASSSPPAVEGSNQPQHF
TRBV7-2	many	TRBD1	TRBJ2-7	TGTGCCAGCAGCTTACGGCCGGGACAGGGTGGGAGGTCCTACGAGCAGTACTTC	CASSLRPGQGGRSYEQYF
TRBV4-1	NA	NA	TRBJ2-2	TGCGCCAGCAGCCAAGTGGAGTGGGTCGGGGAGCTGTTTTTT	CASSQVEWVGELFF
TRBV27	many	NA	TRBJ2-3	TGTGCCAGCACTCCTACTGGGCGCACAGATACGCAGTATTTT	CASTPTGRTDTQYF
TRBV25-1	few	TRBD2	TRBJ2-1	TGTGCCAGCAGTGAGCCGACTAGCGGGAGAGTCTACAATGAGCAGTTCTTC	CASSEPTSGRVYNEQFF
TRBV2	many	NA	TRBJ1-6	TGTGCCAGCAGTGTTGAGGACTCAGGGAATTCACCCCTCCACTTT	CASSVEDSGNSPLHF
TRBV27	few	TRBD2	TRBJ2-1	TGTGCCAGCAGTACAACAACCCTCCTAGCGGGAGTTGCCAATGAGCAGTTCTTC	CASSTTTLLAGVANEQFF
TRBV30	NA	NA	TRBJ2-4	TGTGCCTGGACGAGAACTAGCTTATCCAAAAACATTCAGTACTTC	CAWTRTSLSKNIQYF
TRBV20-1	many	TRBD2	TRBJ2-7	TGCAGTGCCACCGGAAGCGGGGGGACCTACGAGCAGTACTTC	CSATGSGGTYEQYF
TRBV12-3/TRBV12-4	many	NA	TRBJ2-7	TGTGCCAGCAGCACTCGCCGGGGTTACTCCTACGAGCAGTACTTC	CASSTRRGYSYEQYF
TRBV7-9	NA	TRBD1	TRBJ1-2	TGTGCCAGCAGCTTGCCGACAGGGGACTATGGCTACACCTTC	CASSLPTGDYGYTF
TRBV6-1	many	TRBD2	TRBJ2-7	TGTGCCAGCAGTGAAATTCCCAGCGGGAGGGCCGGCTCCTACGAGCAGTACTTC	CASSEIPSGRAGSYEQYF
TRBV29-1	NA	NA	TRBJ1-2	TGCAGCGGCTGGGTTGACGGCTACACCTTC	CSGWVDGYTF
TRBV11-2	many	NA	TRBJ2-3	TGTGCCAGCAGCCGTCCGTCGCTTCGATCTACAGATACGCAGTATTTT	CASSRPSLRSTDTQYF
TRBV2	NA	TRBD1	TRBJ2-1	TGTGCCAGCAGTGGCGTGAGACAGGGCGCGGGTTACAATGAGCAGCTCTTC	CASSGVRQGAGYNEQLF
TRBV24-1	many	TRBD1	TRBJ1-1	TGTGCCACCAGTGATCCCGGGACAGAGAACACTGAAGCTTTCTTT	CATSDPGTENTEAFF
TRBV9	many	TRBD1	TRBJ2-3	TGTGCCAGCAGCGTTGTACAGGGGGATCCAGATACGCAGTATTTT	CASSVVQGDPDTQYF
TRBV18	many	TRBD1	TRBJ1-1	TGTGCCAGCTCACCGGGACAGGGAGTGACCACTGAAGCTTTCTTT	CASSPGQGVTTEAFF
TRBV19	NA	NA	TRBJ1-2	TGTGCCAGTAGTATAGATTGGCAGGGAAAAGGCTACACCTTC	CASSIDWQGKGYTF
TRBV3-1	many	NA	TRBJ2-3	TGTGCCAGCAGCCAATTATCGACAGATACGCAGTATTTT	CASSQLSTDTQYF
TRBV28	many	NA	TRBJ1-1	TGTGCCAGCAGTTCCTACTACCCTTCGGGCGGCACTGAAGCTTTCTTT	CASSSYYPSGGTEAFF
TRBV15	many	TRBD1	TRBJ1-6	TGTGCCACCAGCAGAGTTCAGTCAGGGGGATCACCCCTCCACTTT	CATSRVQSGGSPLHF
TRBV5-6	few	NA	TRBJ1-5	TGTGCCAGCAGCTTGAGACAGACGAACAATCAGCCCCAGCATTTT	CASSLRQTNNQPQHF
TRBV12-3/TRBV12-4	many	NA	TRBJ1-4	TGTGCCAGCAGTTTAGGGTTATTTAAAACTAATGAAAAACTGTTTTTT	CASSLGLFKTNEKLFF
TRBV20-1	many	NA	TRBJ2-1	TGCAGTGCTAGTAGACCTTCCTACAATGAGCAGTTCTTC	CSASRPSYNEQFF
TRBV5-5	few	TRBD1	TRBJ2-7	TGTGCCAGCAGACCTGGGACAGCAGGATACGAGCAGTACTTC	CASRPGTAGYEQYF
TRBV14	many	TRBD2	TRBJ2-2	TGTGCCAGCAGACGAGCGGGAGCAACCGGGGAGCTGTTTTTT	CASRRAGATGELFF
TRBV7-9	few	NA	TRBJ1-2	TGTGCCAGCAGCGCGCCTCGACAGGATGGCTACACCTTC	CASSAPRQDGYTF
TRBV5-6	NA	NA	TRBJ1-2	TGTGCCAGCAGCCCGGCGGCCGGATTTACTAACTATGGCTACACCTTC	CASSPAAGFTNYGYTF
TRBV19	many	NA	TRBJ2-7	TGTGCCAGTAGTACCCGCACGGACTACACTTCCTACGAGCAGTACTTC	CASSTRTDYTSYEQYF